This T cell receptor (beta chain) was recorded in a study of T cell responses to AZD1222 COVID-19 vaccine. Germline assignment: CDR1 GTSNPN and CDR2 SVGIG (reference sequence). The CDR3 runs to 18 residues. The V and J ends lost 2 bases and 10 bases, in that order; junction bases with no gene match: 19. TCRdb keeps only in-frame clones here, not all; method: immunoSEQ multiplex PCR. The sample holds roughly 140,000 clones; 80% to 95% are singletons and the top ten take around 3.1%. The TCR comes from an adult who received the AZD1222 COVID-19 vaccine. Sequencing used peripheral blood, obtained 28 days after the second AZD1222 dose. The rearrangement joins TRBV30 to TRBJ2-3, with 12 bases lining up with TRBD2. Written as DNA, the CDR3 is TGTGCCTGGAGTTTTGGAGGTGACCGAGGGACTAGCGGGTTTGCGCAGTATTTT. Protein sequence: CAWSFGGDRGTSGFAQYF.